This TCR beta chain was recorded in a study of blood T cell repertoires in COVID-19. Sequenced by immunoSEQ multiplex PCR; TCRdb stores in-frame clones only, minus some. Of roughly 170,000 clones in the sample, about 80% are singletons; the top ten hold 5.5% to 7.5%. Germline V CDR1 and CDR2: LGHNT, FRNRAP. The V and J ends lost 1 base and 2 bases respectively, with 9 bases between them. The CDR3 sequence is 14 residues long. Sample: peripheral blood. The chain is built from TRBV12-5 and TRBJ2-7; D might be TRBD1 (6 bases). The sequence was obtained from a human donor in a cohort sampled during active COVID-19. CDR3 residues: CASGLDNRAYEQYF. CDR3 DNA: TGTGCTAGTGGTTTGGATAACAGGGCCTACGAGCAGTACTTC.